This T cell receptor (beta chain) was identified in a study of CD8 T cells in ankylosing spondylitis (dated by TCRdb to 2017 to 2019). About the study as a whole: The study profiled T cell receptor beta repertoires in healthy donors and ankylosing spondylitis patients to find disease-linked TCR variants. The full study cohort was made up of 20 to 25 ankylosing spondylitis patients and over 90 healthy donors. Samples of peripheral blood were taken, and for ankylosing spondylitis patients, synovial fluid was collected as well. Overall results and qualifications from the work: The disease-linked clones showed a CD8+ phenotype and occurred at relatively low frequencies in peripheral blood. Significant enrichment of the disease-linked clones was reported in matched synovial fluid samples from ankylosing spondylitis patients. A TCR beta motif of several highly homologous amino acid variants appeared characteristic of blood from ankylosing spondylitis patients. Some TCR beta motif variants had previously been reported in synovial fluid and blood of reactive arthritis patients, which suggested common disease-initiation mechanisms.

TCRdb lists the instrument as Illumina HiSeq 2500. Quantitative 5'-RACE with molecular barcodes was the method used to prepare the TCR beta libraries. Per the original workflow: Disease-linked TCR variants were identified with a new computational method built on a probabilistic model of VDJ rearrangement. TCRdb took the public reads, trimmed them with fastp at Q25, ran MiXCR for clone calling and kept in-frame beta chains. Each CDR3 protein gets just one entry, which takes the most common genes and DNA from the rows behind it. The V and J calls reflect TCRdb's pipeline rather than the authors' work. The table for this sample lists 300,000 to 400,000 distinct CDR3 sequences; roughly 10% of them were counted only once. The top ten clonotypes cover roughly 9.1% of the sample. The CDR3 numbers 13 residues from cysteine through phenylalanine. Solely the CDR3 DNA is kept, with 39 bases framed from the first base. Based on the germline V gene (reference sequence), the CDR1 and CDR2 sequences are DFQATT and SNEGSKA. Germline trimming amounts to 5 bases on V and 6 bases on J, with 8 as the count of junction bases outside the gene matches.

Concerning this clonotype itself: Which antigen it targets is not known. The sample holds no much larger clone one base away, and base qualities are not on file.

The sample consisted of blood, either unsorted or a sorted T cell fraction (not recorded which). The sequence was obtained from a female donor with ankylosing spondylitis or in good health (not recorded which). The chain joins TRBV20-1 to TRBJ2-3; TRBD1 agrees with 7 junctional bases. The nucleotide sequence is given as TGCAGTGCTGAGACAGGGCAAGAGGATACGCAGTATTTT. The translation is CSAETGQEDTQYF.